The TCR beta chain described here comes from a study of cytomegalovirus exposure and HLA in healthy donors (dated by TCRdb to 2015 to 2018). General notes on the study: In an earlier analysis of some 610 of the donors, under 300 Gb of sequence data and some 100 million unique TCR beta sequences from 180 million or so T cells were reported. On average, 235,054 unique TCR beta nucleotide sequences were sequenced per donor among 398 genotyped donors of the cohort, with roughly 18% of those sequences being non-productive. A later analysis re-examined previously published TCR beta repertoires from roughly 720 donors and added high-resolution HLA genotyping to investigate patterns of TCR occurrence. In a later genetic analysis, genome-wide SNP genotypes for about 55% of the roughly 700 donors were used, and that subset was treated as a discovery cohort. In an earlier analysis of 550 to 700 of the donors, high-throughput TCR beta sequencing was used to judge whether each TCR beta V gene segment behaved as functional or pseudogenic. In addition to the first cohort of 650 to 750 subjects, a separate validation cohort of approximately 110 different subjects was used. The study combined high-throughput TCR immunosequencing, statistical association of individual TCRs with disease status, and machine learning to predict cytomegalovirus infection status. An early release that covered about 640 HLA-typed donors contained approximately 300 gigabases of sequencing data and 70 million to 100 million unique TCR sequences. Four or five DR-DQ haplotypes were handled as single units for association and clustering because linkage in the cohort was strong. Every discovery cohort repertoire had been produced on one sequencing platform. Donor age, sex, ethnicity and CMV serostatus were compiled together with the repertoire data. Typing coverage varied by locus: roughly 620-640 donors for A, B, C, DRB1 and DQB1; some 520 for DQA1; about 570 for DPA1; 400 to 480 for DPB1. The study profiled the T cell repertoires of 666 subjects by immunosequencing and related them to cytomegalovirus serostatus. Of the roughly 400 genotyped donors, 65% to 90% were placed in the genetic ancestry cluster associated with self-reported Caucasian donors. The later analysis used no new phenotypic data to find candidate immune exposures, relying instead on TCR beta sequences and their occurrence across donors. The study was designed to test whether signatures of past pathogen exposure could be identified by cataloging public T cell receptors. HLA typing included class I and class II loci at four-digit resolution.

In total, over 600 healthy bone marrow donors made up the cohort. Cohort members were all nominally healthy when sampled, although unrecorded immune exposures were likely present. The donor was CMV seropositive and belonged to the group of around 300 seropositive cohort members. A peripheral blood sample was collected from each donor, and TCR beta sequencing was performed on peripheral blood mononuclear cells. Genomic DNA extraction from the blood cell samples was performed with the Qiagen DNeasy Blood Extraction Kit. Library preparation employed the immunoSEQ multiplex PCR assay. For the multiplex PCR, a mixture combining 60 forward primers for TCR Vbeta segments and 13 reverse primers for TCR Jbeta segments was used. The CDR3 region of rearranged TCR beta genes was amplified from genomic DNA by a multiplex PCR assay. The amplified TCR beta libraries were sequenced on the Illumina HiSeq System as 87-base-pair reads. Per the source publication's procedure: A later analysis counted some 80 million unique TCR beta chains across the 690 or so repertoires, and 9.5 million to 11 million of these chains were shared by at least two donors. A nearest-neighbor algorithm error-corrected the raw reads and collapsed the reads into unique sequences, merging closely related sequences to remove PCR and sequencing errors. To assign V, D and J gene segments, CDR3 sequences were aligned to IMGT reference sequences. For a sequence to be retained, a match of at least six nucleotides to both a V gene segment and a J gene segment was required. Rearrangements were classified as productive when the CDR3 lacked stop codons and remained in frame with V and J, and all other rearrangements were classified as non-productive. CDR3 was defined according to IMGT convention as the region running from the second conserved V-encoded cysteine to the conserved J-encoded phenylalanine. The earlier analysis of about 610 of the donors excluded sequences that lacked an unambiguous match to a single V gene segment. An earlier analysis of just under 600 of the donors called V segments functional above 56.7% productive rearrangements and segregating when the between-donor standard deviation exceeded 5%. A statistical classification framework was developed to diagnose cytomegalovirus status using the catalog of TCR beta chain sequences. V and J gene assignment, in a later analysis, came from comparing TCR nucleotide sequences with IMGT/GENE-DB human TR gene sequences. A later analysis assigned CDR3 sequences and most-parsimonious VDJ recombination scenarios with the TCRdist pipeline. In a later analysis, each TCR beta chain was defined by its CDR3 amino acid sequence together with its V-gene family, and reads lacking a unique V-gene family were excluded. A later analysis removed roughly 590 highly shared, low-generation-probability nucleotide sequences to deal with suspected cross-contamination and a sequencing artifact. For each public chain, a later analysis derived a clonal expansion index from normalized ranks of inferred template counts within each repertoire. In a later analysis, generation probabilities were computed using a VDJ recombination model fitted to out-of-frame rearrangements, and the results were checked against IGoR. In a later analysis, TCR-TCR, TCR-HLA and TCR-CMV co-occurrence was scored with hypergeometric tests, and a repertoire-size bias correction was applied to TCR pairs. In a later analysis, false discovery rates were estimated by permuting HLA or CMV assignments 20 times. A later analysis grouped co-occurring TCRs with DBSCAN, adding TCRdist sequence similarity when clustering within HLA-allele-positive subsets. Repertoires with fewer than 30,000 or more than 120,000 public chains, plus five repertoires with anomalous nucleotide sharing, were excluded from co-occurrence clustering. What TCRdb holds here is the immuneACCESS table cut down to in-frame rearrangements. Part of the clones is not present; checked against another copy, under half of the missing clones reflect an unresolved V gene, and the others are unexplained. The V and J calls and clone size were taken over from that table, and D and trimming were inferred from the DNA. The sample table shows 150,000 to 250,000 clones, and more than 75% are seen once. 6% to 8% of the sample belongs to the ten largest clones.

On this clone itself: Its recognized antigen is unknown. Base qualities are not provided; no much larger clone lies one nucleotide away.

Here V drops 4 bases and J drops 5 bases, and the junction holds 4 bases not matched to any gene. From the cysteine up to the phenylalanine, the CDR3 has a length of 13 residues. This entry keeps only the CDR3 DNA: 39 bases, framed from base 1. As encoded in the germline V gene, CDR1 is MDHEN while CDR2 is SYDVKM. General findings and caveats noted by the study authors: Cytomegalovirus status was reported to be diagnosed by the classifier with high specificity and sensitivity in both the original and validation cohorts. A later analysis found that HLA-associated TCR beta chains were more clonally expanded and had lower generation probabilities than equally common non-associated chains. In an earlier analysis of approximately 600 of the donors, most TCR beta V segments were observed in productive rearrangements about 87% or about 30% of the time, broadly matching IMGT annotations. A later genetic analysis associated a missense DCLRE1C variant with V-gene and J-gene trimming of TCR beta chains, and an independent cohort replicated the association. The sequencing pipeline was judged likely to have produced a cluster of highly shared sequence variants as a technical artifact. Roughly 17 rarely observed V segments, including chromosome 9 orphons, were excluded from the earlier analysis of a few hundred of the donors because counts were too low. Most TCR sequences were seen in very few donors, while some public TCRs were found in many individuals. Because HLA typing was missing for some donors at each locus, association tests included only the typed subset. Linkage disequilibrium might explain the correlated functional status among segregating V segments, but an unknown experimental factor could not be ruled out. According to a later analysis, most CMV-associated TCR beta chains appeared to be HLA-restricted, and the HLA associations seemed to be driven largely by CMV exposure. Specific HLA alleles were associated with around 18,000 TCR beta sequences at a false discovery rate of 0.05 in a later analysis. The authors suggested that the approach could potentially be generalized to other disease states and immunological phenotypes. According to a later genetic analysis, donors in an Asian-associated ancestry cluster had fewer N-insertions in productive TCRs than the roughly 700-donor mean. The only immune exposure information available for the cohort was CMV serostatus. A few of the identified cytomegalovirus-associated TCR beta chains were confirmed in vitro to be specific for cytomegalovirus antigens. Only TCR beta chains were sequenced in this cohort, and the absence of alpha or paired-chain data limited detectable features. A further reported finding was that TCR beta sequences accurately predicted the HLA-A and HLA-B alleles for most subjects in the first cohort. A later analysis reported that several top co-occurrence clusters appeared linked to parvovirus B19, influenza, CMV and Epstein-Barr virus. Assigning TCR associations to individual alleles was difficult when HLA alleles, especially DR and DQ, strongly co-occurred. Roughly uniform sequencing depth across donors was assumed in presence/absence analyses, although this assumption may not hold. Some IMGT-functional V segments, including TRBV6-2 and TRBV6-3, could not be told apart with the 87-base-pair reads, so those segments were excluded. In the study, 164 TCR beta chains were listed as associated with cytomegalovirus. A later analysis found that TCR association rates varied across HLA loci, with DRB1 alleles showing the most associated TCRs and HLA-C alleles the fewest.

Material: PBMCs. The sequence derives from a woman between 50 and 59 years old in good health and CMV-seropositive. Recombination connected TRBV28 to TRBJ2-7, with TRBD1 matching 8 junction bases. CDR3 region: CASSSGQADEQYF. Here is the DNA: TGTGCCAGCAGTTCGGGACAGGCTGACGAGCAGTACTTC.